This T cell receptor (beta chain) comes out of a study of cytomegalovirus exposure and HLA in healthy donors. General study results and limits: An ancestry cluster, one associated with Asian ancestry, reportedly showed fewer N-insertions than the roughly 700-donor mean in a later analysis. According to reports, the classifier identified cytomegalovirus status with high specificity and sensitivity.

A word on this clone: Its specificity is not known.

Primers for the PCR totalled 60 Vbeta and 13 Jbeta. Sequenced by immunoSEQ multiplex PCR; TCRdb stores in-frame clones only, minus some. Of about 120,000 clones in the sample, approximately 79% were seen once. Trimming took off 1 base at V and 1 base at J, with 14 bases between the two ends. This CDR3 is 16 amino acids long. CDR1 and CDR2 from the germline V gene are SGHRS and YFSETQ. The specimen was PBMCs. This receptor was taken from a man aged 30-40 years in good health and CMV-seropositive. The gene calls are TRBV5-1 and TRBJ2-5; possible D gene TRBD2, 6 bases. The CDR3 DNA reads TGCGCCAGCAGCTTGATAATAACGGGGGTCCAAGAGACCCAGTACTTC. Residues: CASSLIITGVQETQYF.